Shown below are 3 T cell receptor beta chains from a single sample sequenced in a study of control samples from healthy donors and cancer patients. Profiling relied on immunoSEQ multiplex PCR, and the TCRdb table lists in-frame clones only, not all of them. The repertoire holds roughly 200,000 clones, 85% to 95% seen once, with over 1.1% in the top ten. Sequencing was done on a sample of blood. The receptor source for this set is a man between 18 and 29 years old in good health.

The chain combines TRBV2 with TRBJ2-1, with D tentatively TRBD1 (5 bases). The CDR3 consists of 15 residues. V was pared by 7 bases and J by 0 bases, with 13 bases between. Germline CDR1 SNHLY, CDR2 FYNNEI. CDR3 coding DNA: TGTGCCAGCAAGACCGGACACCGCTCCTACAATGAGCAGTTCTTC. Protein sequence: CASKTGHRSYNEQFF. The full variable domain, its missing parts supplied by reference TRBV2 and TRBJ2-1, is EPEVTQTPSHQVTQMGQEVILRCVPISNHLYFYWYRQILGQKVEFLVSFYNNEISEKSEIFDDQFSVERPDGSNFTLKIRSTKLEDSAMYFCASKTGHRSYNEQFFGPGTRLTVL.

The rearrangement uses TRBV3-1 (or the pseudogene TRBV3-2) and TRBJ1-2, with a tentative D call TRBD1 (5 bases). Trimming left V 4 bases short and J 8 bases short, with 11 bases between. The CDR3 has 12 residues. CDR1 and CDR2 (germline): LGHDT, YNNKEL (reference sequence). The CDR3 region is CASSRRDHGYTF. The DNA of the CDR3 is TGTGCCAGCAGCCGCAGGGACCACGGCTACACCTTC.

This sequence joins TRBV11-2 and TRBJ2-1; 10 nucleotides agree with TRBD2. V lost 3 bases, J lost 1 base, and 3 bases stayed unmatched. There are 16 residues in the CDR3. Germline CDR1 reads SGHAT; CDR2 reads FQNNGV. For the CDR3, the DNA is TGTGCCAGCAGCTTCCCGGGACTAGCGTCCTACAATGAGCAGTTCTTC. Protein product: CASSFPGLASYNEQFF.